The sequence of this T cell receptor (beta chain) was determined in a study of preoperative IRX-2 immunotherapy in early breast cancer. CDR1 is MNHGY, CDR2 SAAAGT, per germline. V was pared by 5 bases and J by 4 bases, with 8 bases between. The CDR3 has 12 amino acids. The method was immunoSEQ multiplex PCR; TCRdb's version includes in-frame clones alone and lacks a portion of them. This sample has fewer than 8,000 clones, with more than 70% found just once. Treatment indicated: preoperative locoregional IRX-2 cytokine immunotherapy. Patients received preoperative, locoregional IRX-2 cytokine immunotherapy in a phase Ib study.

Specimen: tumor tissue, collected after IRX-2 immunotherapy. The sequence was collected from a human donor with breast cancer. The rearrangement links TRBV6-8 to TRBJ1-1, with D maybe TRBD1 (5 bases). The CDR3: CASSQRGTEAFF. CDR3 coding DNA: TGTGCCAGCAGTCAAAGGGGCACTGAAGCTTTCTTT.